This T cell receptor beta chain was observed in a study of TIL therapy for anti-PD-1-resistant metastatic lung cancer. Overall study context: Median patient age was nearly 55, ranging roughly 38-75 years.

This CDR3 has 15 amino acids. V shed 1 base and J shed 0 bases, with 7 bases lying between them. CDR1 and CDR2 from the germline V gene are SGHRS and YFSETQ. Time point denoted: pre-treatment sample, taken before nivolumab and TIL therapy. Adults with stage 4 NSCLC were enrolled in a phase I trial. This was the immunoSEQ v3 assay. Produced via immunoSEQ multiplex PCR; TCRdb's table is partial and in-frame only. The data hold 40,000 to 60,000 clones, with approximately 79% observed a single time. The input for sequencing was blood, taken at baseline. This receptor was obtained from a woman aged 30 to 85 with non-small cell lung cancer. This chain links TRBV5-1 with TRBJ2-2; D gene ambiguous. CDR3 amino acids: CASSLMDPNTGELFF. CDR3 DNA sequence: TGCGCCAGCAGCTTGATGGATCCGAACACCGGGGAGCTGTTTTTT.